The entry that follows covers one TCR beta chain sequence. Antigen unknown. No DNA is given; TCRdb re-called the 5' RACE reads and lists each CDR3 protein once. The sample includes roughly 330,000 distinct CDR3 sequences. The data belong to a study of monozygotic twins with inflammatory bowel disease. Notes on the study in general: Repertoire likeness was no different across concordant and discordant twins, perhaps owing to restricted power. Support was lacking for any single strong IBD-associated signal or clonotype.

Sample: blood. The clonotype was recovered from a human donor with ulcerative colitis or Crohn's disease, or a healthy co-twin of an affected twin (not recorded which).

This CDR3 is CASSTGGVLTDTQYF. The rearrangement joins TRBV5-1 to TRBJ2-3; TCRdb's D call, TRBD1, is unchecked because there is no DNA. CDR3 length: 15 amino acids. Germline CDR1 SGHRS, CDR2 YFSETQ.